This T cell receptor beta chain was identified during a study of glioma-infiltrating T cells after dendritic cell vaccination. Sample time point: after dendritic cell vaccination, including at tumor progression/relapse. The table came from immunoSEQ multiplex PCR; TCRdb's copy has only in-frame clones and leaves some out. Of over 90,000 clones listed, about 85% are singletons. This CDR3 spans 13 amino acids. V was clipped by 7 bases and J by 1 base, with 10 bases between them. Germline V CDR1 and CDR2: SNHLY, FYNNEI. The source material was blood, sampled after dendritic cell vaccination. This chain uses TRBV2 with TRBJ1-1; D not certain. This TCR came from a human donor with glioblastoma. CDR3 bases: TGTGCCAGCAAGAGGGTAAGGAACACTGAAGCTTTCTTT. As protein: CASKRVRNTEAFF.